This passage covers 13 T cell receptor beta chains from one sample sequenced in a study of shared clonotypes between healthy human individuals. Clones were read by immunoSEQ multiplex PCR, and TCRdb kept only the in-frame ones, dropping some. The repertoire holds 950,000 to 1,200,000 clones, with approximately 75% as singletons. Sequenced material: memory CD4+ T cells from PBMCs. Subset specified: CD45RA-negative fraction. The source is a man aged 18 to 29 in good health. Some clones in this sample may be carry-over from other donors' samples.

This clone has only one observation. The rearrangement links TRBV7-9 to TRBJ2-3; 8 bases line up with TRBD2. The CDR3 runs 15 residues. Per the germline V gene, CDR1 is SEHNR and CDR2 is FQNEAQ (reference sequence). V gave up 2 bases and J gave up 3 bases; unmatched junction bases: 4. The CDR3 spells CASSLTSGRTDTQYF. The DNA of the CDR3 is TGTGCCAGCAGCTTAACGAGCGGGAGAACAGATACGCAGTATTTT. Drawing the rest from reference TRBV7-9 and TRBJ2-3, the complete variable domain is DTGVSQNPRHKITKRGQNVTFRCDPISEHNRLYWYRQTLGQGPEFLTYFQNEAQLEKSRLLSDRFSAERPKGSFSTLEIQRTEQGDSAMYLCASSLTSGRTDTQYFGPGTRLTVL.

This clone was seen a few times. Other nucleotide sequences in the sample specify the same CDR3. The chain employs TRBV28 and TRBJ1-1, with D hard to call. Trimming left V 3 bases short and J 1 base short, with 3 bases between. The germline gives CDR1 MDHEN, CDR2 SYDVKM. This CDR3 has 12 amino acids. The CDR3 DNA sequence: TGTGCCAGCAGTTTCTCGAACACTGAAGCTTTCTTT. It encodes CASSFSNTEAFF.

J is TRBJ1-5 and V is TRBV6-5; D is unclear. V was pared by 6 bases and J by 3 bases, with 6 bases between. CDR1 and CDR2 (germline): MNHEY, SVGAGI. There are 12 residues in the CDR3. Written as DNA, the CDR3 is TGTGCCAGCAGGGACCCCAATCAGCCCCAGCATTTT. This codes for CASRDPNQPQHF.

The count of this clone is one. Written as DNA, the CDR3 is TGTGCCAGCAGCTTACGCGGGACGGGAGATACGCAGTATTTT. Amino acid sequence: CASSLRGTGDTQYF. The rearrangement uses TRBV11-2 and TRBJ2-3, with D possibly matching TRBD2 (6 bases). The CDR3 covers 14 residues. V shed 2 bases and J shed 5 bases, with 11 bases lying between them. In germline, CDR1 is SGHAT, CDR2 FQNNGV.

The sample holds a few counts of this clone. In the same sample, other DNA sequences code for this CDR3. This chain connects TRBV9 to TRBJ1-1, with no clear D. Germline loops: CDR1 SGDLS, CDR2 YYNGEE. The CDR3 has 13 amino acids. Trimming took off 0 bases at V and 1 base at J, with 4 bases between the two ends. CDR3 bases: TGTGCCAGCAGCGTAGTGAAGAACACTGAAGCTTTCTTT. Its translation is CASSVVKNTEAFF.

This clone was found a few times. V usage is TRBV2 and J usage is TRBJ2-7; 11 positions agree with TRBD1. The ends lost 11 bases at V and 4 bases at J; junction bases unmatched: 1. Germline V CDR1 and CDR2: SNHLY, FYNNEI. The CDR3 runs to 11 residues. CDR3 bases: TGTGCCGGACAGGGGGCGTACGAGCAGTACTTC. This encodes CAGQGAYEQYF.

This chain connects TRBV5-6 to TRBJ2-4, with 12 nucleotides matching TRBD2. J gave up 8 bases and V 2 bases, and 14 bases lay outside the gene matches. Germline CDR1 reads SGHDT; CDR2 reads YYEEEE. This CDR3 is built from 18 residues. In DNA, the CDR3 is TGTGCCAGCAGCTTCAAGGCCTCGACTAGCGGGAGATCGGACATTCAGTACTTC. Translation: CASSFKASTSGRSDIQYF. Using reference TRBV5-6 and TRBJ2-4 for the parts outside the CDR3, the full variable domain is DAGVTQSPTHLIKTRGQQVTLRCSPKSGHDTVSWYQQALGQGPQFIFQYYEEEERQRGNFPDRFSGHQFPNYSSELNVNALLLGDSALYLCASSFKASTSGRSDIQYFGAGTRLSVL.

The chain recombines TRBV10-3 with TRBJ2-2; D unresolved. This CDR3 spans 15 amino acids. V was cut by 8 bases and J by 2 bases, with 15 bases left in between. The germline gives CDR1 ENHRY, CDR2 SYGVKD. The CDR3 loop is CAISVASPNTGELFF. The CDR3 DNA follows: TGTGCCATCTCGGTTGCCAGCCCTAACACCGGGGAGCTGTTTTTT.

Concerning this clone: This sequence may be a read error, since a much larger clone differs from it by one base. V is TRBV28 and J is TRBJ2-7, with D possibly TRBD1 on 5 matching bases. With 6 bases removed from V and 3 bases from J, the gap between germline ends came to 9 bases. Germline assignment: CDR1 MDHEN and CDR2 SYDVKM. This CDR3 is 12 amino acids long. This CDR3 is CASRMTVYEQYF. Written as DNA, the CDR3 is TGTGCCAGCAGGATGACAGTCTACGAGCAGTACTTC.

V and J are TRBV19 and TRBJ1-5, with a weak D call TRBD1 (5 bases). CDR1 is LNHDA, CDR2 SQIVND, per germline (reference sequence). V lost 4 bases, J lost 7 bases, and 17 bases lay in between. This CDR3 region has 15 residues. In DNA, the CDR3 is TGTGCCAGTAGTAGGGACCTTTTGGACCGACAGCCCCAGCATTTT. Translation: CASSRDLLDRQPQHF. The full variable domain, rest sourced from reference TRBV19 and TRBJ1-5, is DGGITQSPKYLFRKEGQNVTLSCEQNLNHDAMYWYRQDPGQGLRLIYYSQIVNDFQKGDIAEGYSVSREKKESFPLTVTSAQKNPTAFYLCASSRDLLDRQPQHFGDGTRLSIL.

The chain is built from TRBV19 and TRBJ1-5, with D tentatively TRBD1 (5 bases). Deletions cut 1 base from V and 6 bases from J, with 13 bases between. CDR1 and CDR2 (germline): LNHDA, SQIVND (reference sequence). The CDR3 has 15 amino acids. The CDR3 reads CASSIVGLGSQPQHF. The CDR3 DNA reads TGTGCCAGTAGTATAGTGGGGCTTGGGTCTCAGCCCCAGCATTTT. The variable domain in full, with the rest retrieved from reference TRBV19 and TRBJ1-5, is DGGITQSPKYLFRKEGQNVTLSCEQNLNHDAMYWYRQDPGQGLRLIYYSQIVNDFQKGDIAEGYSVSREKKESFPLTVTSAQKNPTAFYLCASSIVGLGSQPQHFGDGTRLSIL.

The CDR3 is CASSTGLAGGYEQYF. The CDR3 region has the DNA TGTGCCAGCAGCACCGGACTAGCGGGAGGGTACGAGCAGTACTTC. The V call is TRBV5-4, the J call TRBJ2-7, with TRBD2 identical over 15 bases. The CDR3 is 15 amino acids. The germline V gene has CDR1 SGHNT and CDR2 YYREEE (reference sequence). J gave up 4 bases and V 4 bases, and 3 bases lay outside the gene matches.

The CDR3: CASSPQQENYGYTF. In DNA form, the CDR3 reads TGTGCCAGCTCACCCCAACAAGAGAACTATGGCTACACCTTC. The chain recombines TRBV18 with TRBJ1-2; no definite D call. V was cut by 3 bases and J by 2 bases, with 10 bases left in between. This CDR3 contains 14 residues. Germline V gene data show CDR1 as KGHSH and CDR2 as LQKENI.